This T cell receptor (beta chain) stems from a study of early stage breast cancer tumors. Overall study: Average read coverage per sample was approximately 9.4-fold.

Whole-study results and caveats: In most of the 16 patients, blood comparison separated tumor from normal breast.

As to this clone: The target antigen is unknown.

The table came from immunoSEQ multiplex PCR; TCRdb's copy has only in-frame clones and leaves some out. The data show 50,000 or so clones, with approximately 83% seen just once and roughly 1.4% held by the top ten. This CDR3 has 15 amino acids. The V gene lost 10 bases and the J gene lost 4 bases, with 22 bases spanning the gap. Germline CDR1 LNHDA, CDR2 SQIVND (reference sequence). V and J are TRBV19 and TRBJ2-5; D not resolved. The source is a person aged 50-59 years with breast cancer. The specimen sequenced was blood. The CDR3 DNA follows: TGTGCCACCTCAGAGTATGGGGAAGGGCGAGAGACCCAGTACTTC. Translating it yields CATSEYGEGRETQYF.